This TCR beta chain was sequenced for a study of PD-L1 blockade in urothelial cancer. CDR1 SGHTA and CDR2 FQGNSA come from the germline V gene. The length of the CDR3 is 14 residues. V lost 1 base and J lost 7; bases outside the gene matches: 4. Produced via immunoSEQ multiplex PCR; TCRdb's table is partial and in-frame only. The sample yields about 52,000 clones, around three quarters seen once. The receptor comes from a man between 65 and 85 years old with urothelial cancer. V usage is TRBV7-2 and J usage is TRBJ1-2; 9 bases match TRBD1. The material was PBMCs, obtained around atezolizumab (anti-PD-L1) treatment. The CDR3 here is CASSLDHRGPGYTF. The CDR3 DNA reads TGTGCCAGCAGCTTAGATCACAGGGGGCCTGGCTACACCTTC.